The present T cell receptor beta chain was sequenced within a study of graft-versus-host responses after intestinal transplantation (dated by TCRdb to the early 2020s). With regard to the full study: The transplants that recipients got were multivisceral, liver-intestinal, or isolated intestinal. All recipients received anti-thymocyte globulin induction followed by maintenance tacrolimus and steroids for about three years. Bulk TCR-beta CDR3 sequencing was used to track graft-versus-host and host-versus-graft alloreactive T cell clones in the graft, circulation and bone marrow after intestinal transplantation. Alloreactive clones were identified by sequencing pre-transplant mixed lymphocyte reaction products and comparing them with unstimulated pre-transplant donor and recipient T cells. Of the 20 to 25 intestinal transplant recipients enrolled in the cohort, one of whom was a retransplant, 3 patients without pretransplant specimens were excluded. Donor T cell macrochimerism was defined as a peak of at least 4% donor T cells among recipient peripheral blood mononuclear cells. Rather than going through the commercial service, samples from a few later patients were sequenced in-house on an Illumina MiSeq and processed with MiXCR.

Results and caveats for the whole study, not just this receptor: Early after transplant, peak levels of circulating GvH clones were found to be associated with declines in HvG clones. GvH clones were detected in recipient bone marrow, and some appeared earlier in ileal mucosa or blood, consistent with an intestinal mucosal origin. In the allografts of patients with donor T cell macrochimerism, GvH to HvG T cell clonal ratios were high. The relatively low number and heterogeneity of intestinal transplant patients limited the conclusions.

Library preparation used the immunoSEQ multiplex PCR assay. In most patients, genomic DNA was isolated using the Qiagen DNeasy Blood and Tissue Kit and sent frozen to Adaptive Biotechnologies for TCR sequencing. For most patients, high-throughput TCR-beta CDR3 sequencing of genomic DNA was performed by Adaptive Biotechnologies. As for the authors' bioinformatics: Adaptive's ImmunoSEQ software supplied the TCR sequencing data for around 17 patients, while MiXCR and VDJtools were used to process a few other patients. CD4 versus CD8 sorting errors were corrected by removing sequences found in both subsets at a frequency ratio below 5:1. Because the origin of CDR3 nucleotide sequences shared between donor and recipient could not be assigned, those sequences were removed. Alloreactive clones required at least 2-fold expansion over unstimulated cells and minimum CFSE-low frequency of 0.002% (template counts) or 0.001% (read counts). A clone was considered mappable if detected in the sequenced pre-transplant spleen, lymph node, or MLR CFSE-low populations of the donor or recipient. The cumulative frequency of alloreactive clones was calculated as a percentage of all sequences, weighted by copy number. In TCRdb, the immuneACCESS table is reduced to in-frame sequences with V and J assigned. These tables do not hold every clone; where another copy was compared, an unresolved V gene accounts for under half, and the others remain unexplained. V and J calls and clone size are copied from that table; D and trimming were computed from the DNA. A total of roughly 97,000 clones appear in this sample, around 92% of them only once. The ten largest account for about 0.18% of the sample.

Points on this clone: The target of this receptor is not known. There are no base qualities to consult, and no much larger clone falls within one base.

V is shortened by 6 bases, J by 5 bases, and the region joining them spans 10 bases. Including the terminal cysteine and phenylalanine, the CDR3 comprises 11 residues. Only CDR3 DNA remains: 33 bases, in frame from the first base. CDR1 and CDR2 are read off the germline V gene (reference sequence) as DFQATT and SNEGSKA. The sample's time point, from its label and the paper: cells obtained before transplantation from donor or recipient. CD3+CD4+ and CD3+CD8+ populations were FACS-sorted from unstimulated pre-transplant donor and recipient cells taken from spleen or lymph nodes. Recombination connected TRBV20-1 to TRBJ2-5; TRBD1 is a weak D gene call, 5 bases matching. The sequence came from a human donor who was the organ donor for an intestinal transplant. The sample here was unstimulated CD4+ T cells sorted from spleen or lymph node cells, taken before transplant. The CDR3 region reads CSASKGETQYF. The sequenced DNA: TGCAGTGCGAGCAAGGGGGAGACCCAGTACTTC.